Below are 20 T cell receptor beta chains sequenced from a single sample in a study of technical replicates of blood from several donors (dated by TCRdb to 2016 to 2017). Library construction relied on the immunoSEQ multiplex PCR assay. The clones in this table, taken by TCRdb from immuneACCESS, are in-frame only. Not every clone is retained; where verified, under half of the shortfall comes from an unresolved V gene, and the cause of the rest is unknown. The sample yields approximately 90,000 clones; 95% were counted once. Clones ranked in the top ten supply 0.2% to 0.3% of the sample. Material for sequencing was T cells isolated from PBMCs. Every receptor here comes from a human donor in good health.

This clone has just one count. The chain uses TRBV28 and TRBJ1-6, with D perhaps matching TRBD1 (5 bases). V lost 5 bases to trimming and J lost 0 bases, with 11 bases between them. Germline V gene sequence: CDR1 MDHEN, CDR2 SYDVKM. This CDR3 spans 16 amino acids. CDR3 amino acids: CASSLRGSSYNSPLHF. The CDR3 DNA is TGTGCCAGCAGTCTCCGGGGGAGCTCCTATAATTCACCCCTCCACTTT.

The V gene is TRBV27, the J gene TRBJ1-3, with no clear D. The CDR3 has 13 amino acids. V was pared by 8 bases and J by 0 bases, with 8 bases between. Looked up from germline, CDR1 is MNHEY and CDR2 is SMNVEV (reference sequence). CDR3 sequence reads: CASRVSSGNTIYF. The CDR3 region has the DNA TGTGCCAGCCGGGTGAGCTCTGGAAACACCATATATTTT.

V gene TRBV5-1 combines with J gene TRBJ2-1, with 8 bases lining up with TRBD2. The germline gives CDR1 SGHRS, CDR2 YFSETQ. The CDR3 length is 17 residues. The V gene end was trimmed by 0 bases and the J gene end by 8 bases; junction bases not matched to a gene: 13. The CDR3 sequence: CASSLAAGAGGRDEQFF. CDR3 DNA sequence: TGCGCCAGCAGCTTGGCCGCTGGTGCGGGAGGACGGGATGAGCAGTTCTTC.

V is TRBV9 and J is TRBJ1-1, with no clear D. CDR3 length: 13 amino acids. Trimming stripped 0 bases from V and 3 bases from J, with 6 bases between. Looked up from germline, CDR1 is SGDLS and CDR2 is YYNGEE. CDR3: CASSVGAHTEAFF. The CDR3 region has the DNA TGTGCCAGCAGCGTAGGGGCTCACACTGAAGCTTTCTTT.

CDR3 sequence: CASSLSVAGVDEQFF. DNA of the CDR3: TGTGCCAGCAGCTTATCGGTCGCGGGAGTGGATGAGCAGTTCTTC. The chain recombines TRBV7-7 with TRBJ2-1; TRBD2 matches at 7 bases. Germline CDR1 reads SSHAT; CDR2 reads FNYEAQ (reference sequence). The length of the CDR3 is 15 residues. Unmatched junction bases numbered 9, after V lost 2 bases and J lost 8 bases.

This chain uses TRBV12-2 with TRBJ2-1; TRBD2, the D gene given by the table, was not confirmed from the DNA. TRBV12-2 is a pseudogene segment. The CDR3 runs 16 residues. CDR3 coding DNA: TGTGCAAGTCGGTGGACTAGCGGGAGCTCCTACAATGAGCAGTTCTTC. It codes for CASRWTSGSSYNEQFF.

The chain links TRBV7-3 to TRBJ1-2, with unresolved D. Germline-derived CDR1 and CDR2 are SGHTA and FQGTGA. V was clipped by 4 bases and J by 0 bases, with 15 bases between them. The CDR3 covers 16 residues. CDR3 bases: TGTGCCAGCAGCTACCACTCAGGCGGGGCTAACTATGGCTACACCTTC. Its translation: CASSYHSGGANYGYTF.

The chain has TRBV5-5 and TRBJ2-3, with D perhaps being TRBD1 or TRBD2 (6 bases each). The CDR3 runs to 16 residues. CDR1 and CDR2 from the germline V gene are SGHKS and YYEKEE (reference sequence). V lost 4 bases to trimming and J lost 6 bases, with 21 bases between them. CDR3 bases: TGTGCCAGCAGCGTGGGGGGCCATACAACGCGGGATACGCAGTATTTT. Translating it yields CASSVGGHTTRDTQYF.

The chain carries TRBV19 and TRBJ1-5, with TRBD1 matching over 11 bases. With 10 bases clipped from V and 0 bases from J, the junction kept 8 bases outside the gene matches. The CDR3 length is 16 residues. Germline V gene data show CDR1 as LNHDA and CDR2 as SQIVND (reference sequence). Written as DNA, the CDR3 is TGTGCCACCCTGGACAGGGGGCGGATTAGCAATCAGCCCCAGCATTTT. Its protein is CATLDRGRISNQPQHF.

J is TRBJ2-7 and V is TRBV11-2, with D possibly matching TRBD1 (5 bases). Germline lookup yields CDR1 SGHAT and CDR2 FQNNGV. V lost 4 bases to trimming and J lost 2 bases, with 12 bases between them. The CDR3 extends over 14 amino acids. CDR3 in amino acids: CASSSYRQTYEQYF. For the CDR3, the DNA is TGTGCCAGCAGCTCTTACCGACAGACCTACGAGCAGTACTTC.

The rearrangement links TRBV4-1 to TRBJ2-1; tentative D call: TRBD2 (5 bases). V lost 1 base to trimming and J lost 5 bases, with 12 bases between them. Germline V gene lookup returns CDR1 MGHRA and CDR2 YSYEKL. This CDR3 comprises 15 residues. This chain's CDR3 is CASSQGGGSHNEQFF. For the CDR3, the DNA is TGCGCCAGCAGCCAAGGTGGAGGTAGCCACAATGAGCAGTTCTTC.

This rearrangement joins TRBV2 to TRBJ1-4, with no clear D. V was trimmed by 4 bases and J by 8 bases, leaving 5 bases between them. The germline CDR1 and CDR2 sequences are SNHLY and FYNNEI. The length of the CDR3 is 11 residues. CDR3 DNA sequence: TGTGCCAGCAGTGCGGAGGAAAAACTGTTTTTT. This codes for CASSAEEKLFF.

The chain recombines TRBV29-1 with TRBJ1-1, with 7 bases lining up with TRBD1. V trimming: 1 base; J trimming: 2 bases; junction bases outside the gene matches: 13. CDR3 length equals 17 residues. In germline, CDR1 is SQVTM, CDR2 ANQGSEA. The CDR3 is CSVEADDRVTVNTEAFF. CDR3 DNA: TGCAGCGTTGAAGCAGATGACAGGGTAACAGTAAACACTGAAGCTTTCTTT. Variable domain in full (rest from reference TRBV29-1 and TRBJ1-1): SAVISQKPSRDICQRGTSLTIQCQVDSQVTMMFWYRQQPGQSLTLIATANQGSEATYESGFVIDKFPISRPNLTFSTLTVSNMSPEDSSIYLCSVEADDRVTVNTEAFFGQGTRLTVV.

The rearrangement links TRBV18 to TRBJ1-1, with a weak D call TRBD1 (6 bases). The CDR3 is 15 residues long. The germline gives CDR1 KGHSH, CDR2 LQKENI. V lost 3 bases to trimming and J lost 8 bases, with 19 bases between them. CDR3 in amino acids: CASSPRTDRDEEAFF. The CDR3 DNA reads as TGTGCCAGCTCACCCAGGACAGACCGGGATGAAGAAGCTTTCTTT.

This chain connects TRBV6-5 to TRBJ1-2; weak D call: TRBD1 (5 bases). V was shortened by 0 bases and J by 8 bases, with 16 bases between the two germline ends. The CDR3 length is 15 residues. From germline, CDR1 is MNHEY and CDR2 SVGAGI. CDR3 bases: TGTGCCAGCAGTTACTCGATAGGCTGGGGCGTGGGCTACACCTTC. It translates to CASSYSIGWGVGYTF.

The V gene is TRBV6-5, the J gene TRBJ2-3, with 7 bases matching TRBD1. V lost 5 bases, J lost 2 bases, and 7 bases stayed unmatched. Germline CDR1 and CDR2: MNHEY and SVGAGI. There are 15 residues in the CDR3. The CDR3 sequence: CASSPPTGTTDTQYF. CDR3 in DNA: TGTGCCAGCAGTCCGCCGACAGGGACCACAGATACGCAGTATTTT.

This chain connects TRBV21-1 to TRBJ2-3; whether TRBD1, the table's D call, matches the DNA was not checked. TRBV21-1 is a known pseudogene. The length of the CDR3 is 16 residues. CDR3 region: CASSKVGRSYTDTQYF. The CDR3 DNA is TGTGCCAGCAGCAAAGTGGGCAGAAGCTACACAGATACGCAGTATTTT.

The J gene is TRBJ1-1, the V gene TRBV7-2, with 7 bases aligning to TRBD1. Unmatched junction bases numbered 6, after V lost 1 base and J lost 4 bases. The germline V gene encodes CDR1 SGHTA and CDR2 FQGNSA. The CDR3 is 15 amino acids. CDR3 loop: CASSLDGTASTEAFF. CDR3 DNA sequence: TGTGCCAGCAGCTTAGATGGGACAGCTAGCACTGAAGCTTTCTTT.

This clone was picked up one time. The chain recombines TRBV27 with TRBJ2-4; TRBD1 matches 9 bases. This CDR3 comprises 16 residues. V lost 7 bases and J lost 9; bases outside the gene matches: 16. Germline V gives CDR1 MNHEY, CDR2 SMNVEV (reference sequence). CDR3: CASTPGTGRGLGIQYF. The CDR3, as DNA: TGTGCCAGCACTCCCGGGACAGGGAGGGGATTGGGCATTCAGTACTTC.

The rearrangement links TRBV29-1 to TRBJ2-5, with D tentatively TRBD2 (6 bases). Germline CDR1 reads SQVTM; CDR2 reads ANQGSEA. The CDR3 has 12 amino acids. V was clipped by 6 bases and J by 1 base, with 9 bases between them. The CDR3 coding sequence is TGCAGCGTGGCGGGGATCCAAGAGACCCAGTACTTC. This sequence encodes CSVAGIQETQYF.